This T cell receptor beta chain emerged from a study of Tregs in tolerant kidney transplant recipients (dated by TCRdb to the late 2010s). For the study in its entirety: TCRbeta sequencing was used in the study to identify donor-specific regulatory T cells before combined kidney and bone marrow transplantation, and the identified cells were then tracked after transplant. In a few healthy controls, several methods of expanding Tregs specific for an allogeneic donor were compared by TCRbeta repertoire sequencing.

Unstimulated Tregs (CD4+CD25+CD127-), CD4+ non-Tregs (CD4+CD25-), CD4 and CD8 cells were FACS-sorted from thawed PBMCs. Blood from healthy controls was obtained either from healthy volunteers or as purchased buffy coats. Healthy control blood was processed to PBMCs with a Ficoll density gradient and then cryopreserved, whereas patient PBMCs were collected both before and after transplant. For TCRbeta CDR3 sequencing, genomic DNA was extracted from sorted cells using the QIAGEN DNeasy Blood and Tissue Kit. High-throughput TCRbeta CDR3 sequencing, including PCR amplification with bias correction and internal controls, was performed commercially through immunoSEQ. The paper's processing steps were these. Unique productive TCRbeta sequences were defined by CDR3 nucleotide sequence where primers matched, otherwise by CDR3 amino acid sequence with Vbeta and Jbeta genes. To correct sorting error, sequences shared between sorted populations at a frequency ratio of 2:1 or less were removed; the rest were assigned to the higher population. Donor-reactive sequences were defined as at least 5-fold expanded in CFSE-low cells versus unstimulated cells, with frequency of at least 0.01% in CFSE-low cells. Repertoire divergence was quantified by Jensen-Shannon divergence calculated from the top 100 TCRbeta sequences ranked by frequency. When a sample had multiple sequencing runs, each run was corrected for sorting error separately and the runs were then pooled. TCRdb provides this immuneACCESS table in a form limited to in-frame rearrangements. Some clones are lacking; in checked studies, under half of them reflect an unresolved V gene, and why the rest are absent is not known. V, J and clone size reflect that table, while D and trimming were determined from the DNA. The sample has about 240,000 clones on record, roughly four fifths of them singletons. The ten largest clones capture approximately 0.69% of the sample.

From the germline V gene, CDR1 is MGHRA and CDR2 is YSYEKL. CDR3 length: 17 amino acids, cysteine to phenylalanine. Only the CDR3 DNA stays, 51 bases, in frame from base 1. Clipping removes 3 bases from V and 3 bases from J, with 8 as the unmatched junction base count. What the study reported, not specific to this receptor: Because the study included only a small number of patients, the results must be confirmed in larger populations and under other immunosuppression protocols. Biological reproducibility was not directly assessed, although technical replication error appeared to be minimal. Expanding Tregs with activated donor B cells appeared to identify the most biologically relevant and donor-specific TCRbeta repertoire.

Note on this clone: Its specific antigen is unknown. Base qualities are missing; no much larger clone stands one base away.

The rearrangement combines TRBV4-1 with TRBJ1-2; 12 central nucleotides agree with TRBD1. Sequences were obtained from CD4+ T cells from blood. This receptor was obtained from a human donor in good health. The CDR3 region has the sequence CASSHAGTGGVYYGYTF. The sequence in DNA is TGCGCCAGCAGCCATGCCGGGACAGGGGGCGTTTACTATGGCTACACCTTC.